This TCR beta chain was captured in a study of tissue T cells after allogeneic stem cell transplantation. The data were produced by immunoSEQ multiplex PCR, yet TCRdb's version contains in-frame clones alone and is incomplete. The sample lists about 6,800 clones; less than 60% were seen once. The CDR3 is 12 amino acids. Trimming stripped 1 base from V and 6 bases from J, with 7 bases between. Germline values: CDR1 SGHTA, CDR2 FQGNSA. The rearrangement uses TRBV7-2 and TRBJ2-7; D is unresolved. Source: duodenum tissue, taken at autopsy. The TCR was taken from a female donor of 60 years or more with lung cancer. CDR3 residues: CASSLDWREQYF. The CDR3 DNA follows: TGTGCCAGCAGCTTAGATTGGCGCGAGCAGTACTTC.